The next 9 T cell receptor beta chains were all read from a single sample in a study of blood T cell repertoires in COVID-19 (dated by TCRdb to the early 2020s). The receptor library was made with the immunoSEQ multiplex PCR assay. The clones in this table, taken by TCRdb from immuneACCESS, are in-frame only. Not every clone is retained; where verified, under half of the shortfall comes from an unresolved V gene, and the cause of the rest is unknown. The sample table contains under 150,000 clones; only one count was recorded for around 79% of them. Jointly, the top ten make up under 10% of the sample. Sequencing input: peripheral blood. These receptors all come from a man aged 50 to 60 with active or convalescent COVID-19.

The chain carries TRBV6-4 and TRBJ2-1; TRBD2 matches 7 bases. Trimming took 5 bases from V and 9 from J; bases not matched to a gene: 10. The CDR3 is 14 residues long. Looked up from germline, CDR1 is MRHNA and CDR2 is SNTAGT. CDR3 region: CASSKERGDSEQFF. As DNA, the CDR3 is TGTGCCAGCAGTAAGGAGCGGGGAGATTCTGAGCAGTTCTTC.

The chain combines TRBV5-1 with TRBJ2-1; D might be TRBD2 (5 bases). Trimming stripped 0 bases from V and 15 bases from J, with 13 bases between. The length of the CDR3 is 12 residues. Germline-derived CDR1 and CDR2 are SGHRS and YFSETQ. The CDR3 region has the DNA TGCGCCAGCAGCTTGGGGGAGAGTCGTCGGTTCTTC. Its translation is CASSLGESRRFF.

V is TRBV2 and J is TRBJ1-1; 9 bases match TRBD1. Germline V lookup: CDR1 SNHLY, CDR2 FYNNEI. V shed 4 bases and J 4 bases; nucleotides not matched to a gene: 13. The CDR3 is 17 amino acids. CDR3 DNA: TGTGCCAGCAGTGGAGGGATCGTTTACAGGGGGCGCACTGAAGCTTTCTTT. Its translation is CASSGGIVYRGRTEAFF.

This clone was detected a few times. The V gene is TRBV7-9, the J gene TRBJ1-2, with 9 bases aligning to TRBD1. J gave up 4 bases and V 0 bases, and 6 bases lay outside the gene matches. CDR3 length equals 16 residues. The germline CDR1 and CDR2 sequences are SEHNR and FQNEAQ (reference sequence). The CDR3 nucleotides are TGTGCCAGCAGCTTAGCTCTTGGGACAGGGCGCTATGGCTACACCTTC. Encoded protein: CASSLALGTGRYGYTF.

The chain joins TRBV28 to TRBJ2-1; 12 nucleotides agree with TRBD2. The ends lost 5 bases at V and 10 bases at J; junction bases unmatched: 9. This CDR3 region has 15 residues. Germline-derived CDR1 and CDR2 are MDHEN and SYDVKM. CDR3 loop: CASSPRLAGVEEQFF. DNA of the CDR3: TGTGCCAGCAGTCCACGACTAGCGGGAGTTGAAGAGCAGTTCTTC.

The J gene is TRBJ2-1, the V gene TRBV9, with D perhaps TRBD1 (6 bases). CDR1 and CDR2 (germline): SGDLS, YYNGEE. V was clipped by 4 bases and J by 2 bases, with 16 bases between them. The CDR3 covers 16 residues. The CDR3 is CASSTLQGETYNEQFF. The CDR3 DNA sequence: TGTGCCAGCAGCACCTTACAGGGCGAAACCTACAATGAGCAGTTCTTC.

In this sample, this clone turned up a few times. This chain joins TRBV4-1 and TRBJ2-1; 10 bases fit TRBD2. Germline V gene lookup returns CDR1 MGHRA and CDR2 YSYEKL. The CDR3 spans 14 residues. After removal of 2 bases from V and 5 bases from J, the junction contained 0 bases not matched to a gene. For the CDR3, the DNA is TGCGCCAGCAGCCAAACTAGCGGGAACAATGAGCAGTTCTTC. This sequence encodes CASSQTSGNNEQFF.

About this clone itself: This may come from a read error, since a much larger clone is one base off. This sequence joins TRBV5-6 and TRBJ2-7; TRBD1 matches at 9 bases. The CDR3 length is 15 residues. Trimming took 4 bases from V and 0 from J; bases not matched to a gene: 5. Germline V gene lookup returns CDR1 SGHDT and CDR2 YYEEEE. The CDR3 DNA reads TGTGCCAGCAGCCCCGGGACAGGGCTCTCCTACGAGCAGTACTTC. Amino acid sequence: CASSPGTGLSYEQYF.

The V call is TRBV12-3 or TRBV12-4, the J call TRBJ1-3; D possibly corresponds to TRBD1 (5 bases). This CDR3 contains 13 residues. V was cut by 3 bases and J by 8 bases, with 11 bases left in between. The CDR3, as DNA: TGTGCCAGCAGTTTTGGCAGGGCAGACACCATATATTTT. Translating gives CASSFGRADTIYF.